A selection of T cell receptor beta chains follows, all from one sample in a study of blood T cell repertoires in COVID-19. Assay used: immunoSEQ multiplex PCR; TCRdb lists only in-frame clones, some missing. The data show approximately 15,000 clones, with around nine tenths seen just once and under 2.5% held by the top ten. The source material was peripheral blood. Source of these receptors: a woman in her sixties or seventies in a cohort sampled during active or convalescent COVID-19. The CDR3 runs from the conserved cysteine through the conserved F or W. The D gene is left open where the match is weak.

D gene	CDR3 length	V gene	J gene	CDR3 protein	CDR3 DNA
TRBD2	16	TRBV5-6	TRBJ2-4	CASSSLGGAGGDIQYF	TGTGCCAGCAGCTCCCTCGGGGGGGCCGGAGGGGACATTCAGTACTTC
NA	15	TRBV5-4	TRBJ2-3	CASSAGVPIADTQYF	TGTGCCAGCAGTGCCGGGGTCCCGATCGCAGATACGCAGTATTTT
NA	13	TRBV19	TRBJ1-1	CASSPGLWTEAFF	TGTGCCAGTAGTCCAGGGTTATGGACTGAAGCTTTCTTT
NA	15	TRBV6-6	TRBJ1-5	CASSLIPGYNQPQHF	TGTGCCAGCAGTCTGATACCGGGATACAATCAGCCCCAGCATTTT
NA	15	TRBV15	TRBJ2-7	CATSRAKGGTYEQYF	TGTGCCACCAGCAGAGCCAAGGGGGGGACCTACGAGCAGTACTTC
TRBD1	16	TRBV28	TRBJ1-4	CASSADDRGRGEKLFF	TGTGCCAGCAGTGCGGACGACAGGGGGCGCGGGGAAAAACTGTTTTTT
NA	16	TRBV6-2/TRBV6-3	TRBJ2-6	CASSYSSGAGANVLTF	TGTGCCAGCAGTTACTCCTCAGGGGCAGGGGCCAACGTCCTGACTTTC
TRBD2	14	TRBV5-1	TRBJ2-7	CASSQSGGDYEQYF	TGCGCCAGCAGCCAAAGCGGGGGGGACTACGAGCAGTACTTC
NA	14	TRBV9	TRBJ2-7	CASSVDSREREQYF	TGTGCCAGCAGCGTAGATAGCCGGGAACGCGAGCAGTACTTC
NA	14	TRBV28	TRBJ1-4	CASSLPGSNEKLFF	TGTGCCAGCAGTTTACCCGGGTCTAATGAAAAACTGTTTTTT
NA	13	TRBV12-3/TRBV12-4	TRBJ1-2	CASSPTGGYGYTF	TGTGCCAGCAGCCCGACAGGAGGCTATGGCTACACCTTC
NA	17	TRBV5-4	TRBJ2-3	CASSEDGATGKTDTQYF	TGTGCCAGCTCAGAGGACGGGGCAACAGGGAAGACGGATACGCAGTATTTT
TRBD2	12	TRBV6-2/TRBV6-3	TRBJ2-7	CASSRTSSEQYF	TGTGCCAGCAGCCGGACTAGTTCGGAGCAGTACTTC
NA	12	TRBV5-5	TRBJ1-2	CASSLRDYGYTF	TGTGCCAGCAGCCTTAGAGACTATGGCTACACCTTC